This TCR beta chain was profiled in a study of post-analysis software for immune sequencing data. Study background: Included among the disease courses, which were recorded for the cohort, were relapsing-remitting, secondary progressive and progressive-relapsing multiple sclerosis.

Carried by the TCR beta cDNA libraries were unique molecular identifiers. The source material, roughly 0.9 to 10 million T cells, gave rise to 400,000 to 600,000 cDNA molecules. TCRdb re-analysed the PCR reads in MiXCR, keeping a single row per CDR3 protein. The table lists 800,000 to 950,000 distinct CDR3 sequences, around 50% of them singletons. Points from the study as a whole: F measure grouped same-batch samples tightly together. TRBV5-6, TRBV5-1 and TRBV20-1 were among roughly five TRBV segments more frequent in patients than controls.

Note on this clonotype: Its antigen is not known.

V was trimmed by 6 bases and J by 1 base, leaving 25 bases between them. The germline gives CDR1 SNHLY, CDR2 FYNNEI. CDR3 length: 19 residues. The V and J genes are TRBV2 and TRBJ2-1, with D possibly matching TRBD2 (6 bases). What was sequenced was blood. The sequence derives from a girl aged 10-17 years with multiple sclerosis. CDR3 sequence: CASSGGDHGSIRSYNEQFF. In nucleotides, the CDR3 is TGTGCCAGCAGCGGCGGGGATCACGGGAGCATCCGGTCCTACAATGAGCAGTTCTTC.